The present T cell receptor beta chain was sequenced within a study of breast tumors, draining lymph nodes, adjacent tissues. Study findings and constraints: Tumor and nontumor repertoires were significantly more similar in luminal-like than in basal-like breast cancer.

Samples came from axillary lymph nodes draining the breast cancer. TCRdb independently ran MiXCR on the multiplex PCR reads; one entry per CDR3 protein. The sample holds 270,000 or so distinct CDR3 sequences; more than 30% are singletons and the top ten take roughly 1.2%. Worth noting for this clonotype: No antigen is known for it.

The CDR3 totals 18 residues. V was clipped by 0 bases and J by 3 bases; unmatched bases: 11. Per germline, CDR1 SGHNT and CDR2 YYREEE (reference sequence). The V gene is TRBV5-4, the J gene TRBJ2-5; TRBD1 agrees at 10 bases. The origin of this receptor is a female donor with breast cancer. Some clones in this sample may be carry-over from other donors' samples. Sequenced input: axillary lymph node tissue. CDR3 in DNA: TGTGCCAGCAGCTTGGCTGGACAGGGGGTTCGATTGGAAGAGACCCAGTACTTC. It yields the protein CASSLAGQGVRLEETQYF. The variable domain in full, completed from reference TRBV5-4 and TRBJ2-5, reads ETGVTQSPTHLIKTRGQQVTLRCSSQSGHNTVSWYQQALGQGPQFIFQYYREEENGRGNFPPRFSGLQFPNYSSELNVNALELDDSALYLCASSLAGQGVRLEETQYFGPGTRLLVL.